This TCR beta chain was sequenced during a study of control samples from healthy donors and cancer patients. Libraries were prepared by immunoSEQ multiplex PCR; TCRdb keeps only in-frame clonotypes and omits some of them. The sample includes some 150,000 clones, roughly 92% of them seen just once. V was clipped by 1 base and J by 7 bases, with 10 bases between them. The CDR3 is made up of 13 amino acids. CDR1 is SGHTA, CDR2 FQGNSA, per germline. The chain uses TRBV7-2 and TRBJ2-5, with D tentatively TRBD2 (7 bases). Sequencing input: blood. The receptor comes from a man between 40 and 49 years old in good health. The CDR3 bases are TGTGCCAGCAGCTTAGTAGGGGGGGGGACCCAGTACTTC. Residues: CASSLVGGGTQYF.